Here is one TCR beta chain with its context. The sample belongs to a study of blood T cell repertoires in COVID-19. Study-level background: Samples came from the United States, Italy and Spain, spanning acute and convalescent COVID-19.

V shed 7 bases and J shed 1 base, with 10 bases lying between them. The V gene's germline CDR1 is MDHEN and CDR2 SYDVKM. The length of the CDR3 is 13 residues. Authors' methods: Nucleated cell number was recorded as an estimate derived from reference gene primer amplification. Some clones are missing from TCRdb's copy, which holds only in-frame ones; the method was immunoSEQ multiplex PCR. Clone size and the V and J calls come from that table; the DNA yielded D and trimming. The sample holds 250,000 to 350,000 clones; just over 85% are singletons and the top ten take about 3%. Sequencing input: peripheral blood. The chain carries TRBV28 and TRBJ1-1, with D perhaps TRBD1 (5 bases). This receptor was obtained from a woman in her 30s with active or convalescent COVID-19. The CDR3 here is CASTAGWNTEAFF. CDR3 in DNA: TGTGCCAGCACCGCAGGGTGGAACACTGAAGCTTTCTTT.